This TCR beta chain was recorded in a study of blood T cell repertoires in COVID-19. Study details: Acute and convalescent COVID-19 samples came from the United States, Italy and Spain. PBMCs, B-cell-depleted T cells, or T cells were the source of the cDNA or gDNA that made up the material.

As originally analysed: Reference gene primers were amplified, and this amplification served to estimate nucleated cell counts. TCRdb's table, derived via immunoSEQ multiplex PCR, lists solely in-frame clones and lacks some. That table is the source of V, J and clone size, and D and trimming were worked out from the DNA. Among 200,000 or so clones listed, almost 90% were seen once. Sequenced: peripheral blood. The receptor was isolated from a woman aged 60-75 years with acute or convalescent COVID-19.

This CDR3 reads CASSGGALPDTQYF. CDR3 coding DNA: TGTGCCAGCAGCGGCGGGGCACTACCAGATACGCAGTATTTT. This chain connects TRBV7-9 to TRBJ2-3, with a possible D match to TRBD2 (6 bases). Trimming removed 5 bases from V and 4 bases from J, with 13 bases in between. The CDR3 covers 14 residues. The germline V gene encodes CDR1 SEHNR and CDR2 FQNEAQ (reference sequence).